This record looks at one TCR beta chain sequence and its context. Its target is not known. The data are from a study of shared clonotypes between healthy human individuals. The study's findings and limits: Few donors limited the genetic and exposure-history diversity represented. Among donors, sharing of clonotypes was expected to be affected by sequencing depth. The four-donor shared clonotypes exceeded non-shared clonotypes in generation probability, with non-shared ones scoring lower. Rarefaction showed that sequencing of sorted subsets was incomplete (despite large depth).

As defined, naive CD8 cells were CD45RO-negative and positively selected for CCR7, with terminally differentiated effector memory CD45RA+ cells excluded. Profiled with immunoSEQ multiplex PCR; TCRdb holds only in-frame clones, not every one. This sample yields about 2.1 million clones, of which 93% are seen a single time; under 2% belongs to the top ten. The CDR3 is made up of 16 amino acids. Trimming removed 2 bases at V and 5 bases at J, with 18 bases between. In germline, CDR1 is ENHRY, CDR2 SYGVKD. The chain uses TRBV10-3 and TRBJ1-2; the D is unclear. This clonotype originated in a man younger than 30 in good health. Some clones in this sample may be carry-over from other donors' samples. Sequencing was performed on naive CD8+ T cells from PBMCs. The CDR3 nucleotides are TGTGCCATCAGTGAGGCCCGCGCCCCCGGGAGGTATGGCTACACCTTC. It yields the protein CAISEARAPGRYGYTF.